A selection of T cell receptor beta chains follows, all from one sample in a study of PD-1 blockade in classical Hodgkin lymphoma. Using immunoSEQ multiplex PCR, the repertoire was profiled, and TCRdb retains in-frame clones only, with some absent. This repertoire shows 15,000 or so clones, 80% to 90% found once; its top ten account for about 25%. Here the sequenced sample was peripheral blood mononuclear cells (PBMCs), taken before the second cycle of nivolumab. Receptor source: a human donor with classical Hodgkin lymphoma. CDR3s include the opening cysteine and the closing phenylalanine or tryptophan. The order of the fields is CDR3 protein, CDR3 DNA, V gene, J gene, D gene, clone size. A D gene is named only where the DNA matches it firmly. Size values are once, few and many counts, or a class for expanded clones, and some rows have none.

CDR3: CASSYEGQSAFF; DNA: TGTGCCAGCAGTTACGAGGGACAGTCAGCTTTCTTT; V: TRBV6-5; J: TRBJ1-1; D: TRBD1; size: NA
CDR3: CASSLVSNMNTEAFF; DNA: TGCGCCAGCAGCTTGGTTTCTAACATGAACACTGAAGCTTTCTTT; V: TRBV5-1; J: TRBJ1-1; D: NA; size: NA
CDR3: CASSFLRDTDTQYF; DNA: TGTGCCAGCAGTTTTCTCCGGGACACAGATACGCAGTATTTT; V: TRBV27; J: TRBJ2-3; D: NA; size: NA
CDR3: CASSPGQGRTEAFF; DNA: TGTGCCAGCAGCCCAGGACAGGGGAGGACTGAAGCTTTCTTT; V: TRBV28; J: TRBJ1-1; D: TRBD1; size: NA
CDR3: CASSAGLSGANVLTF; DNA: TGTGCCAGCAGCGCCGGCCTCTCTGGGGCCAACGTCCTGACTTTC; V: TRBV5-6; J: TRBJ2-6; D: NA; size: once
CDR3: CASTNGGGSYEQYF; DNA: TGTGCCAGCACCAATGGGGGGGGCTCCTACGAGCAGTACTTC; V: TRBV28; J: TRBJ2-7; D: TRBD2; size: NA
CDR3: CASRPGGPWDLGEQYF; DNA: TGCGCCAGCAGACCGGGCGGCCCATGGGATTTGGGCGAGCAGTACTTC; V: TRBV5-1; J: TRBJ2-7; D: NA; size: NA
CDR3: CASNRRDSSTDTQYF; DNA: TGTGCCAGCAATCGCCGGGACAGTAGCACAGATACGCAGTATTTT; V: TRBV6-1; J: TRBJ2-3; D: TRBD1; size: NA
CDR3: CASRRRLIEGQGESPLHF; DNA: TGTGCCAGCAGACGACGCTTAATCGAAGGACAGGGCGAATCACCCCTCCACTTT; V: TRBV7-6; J: TRBJ1-6; D: TRBD1; size: NA
CDR3: CASSPGNGVYEQYF; DNA: TGTGCCAGCAGCCCTGGGAACGGGGTCTACGAGCAGTACTTC; V: TRBV6-5; J: TRBJ2-7; D: NA; size: NA